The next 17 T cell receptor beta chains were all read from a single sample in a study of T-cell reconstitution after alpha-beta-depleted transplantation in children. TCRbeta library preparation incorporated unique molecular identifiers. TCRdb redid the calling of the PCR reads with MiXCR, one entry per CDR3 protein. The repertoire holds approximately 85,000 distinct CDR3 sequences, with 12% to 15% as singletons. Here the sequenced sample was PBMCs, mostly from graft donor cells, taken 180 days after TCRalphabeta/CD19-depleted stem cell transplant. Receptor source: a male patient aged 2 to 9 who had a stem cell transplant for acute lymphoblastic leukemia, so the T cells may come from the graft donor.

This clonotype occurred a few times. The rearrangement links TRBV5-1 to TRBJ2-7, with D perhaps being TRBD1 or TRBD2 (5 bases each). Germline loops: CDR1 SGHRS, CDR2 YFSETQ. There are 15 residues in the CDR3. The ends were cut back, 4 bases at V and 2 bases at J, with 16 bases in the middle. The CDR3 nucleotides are TGCGCCAGCAGCGGCCCCGGGACGACCCCCTACGAGCAGTACTTC. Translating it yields CASSGPGTTPYEQYF. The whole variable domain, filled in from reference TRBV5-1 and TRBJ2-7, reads KAGVTQTPRYLIKTRGQQVTLSCSPISGHRSVSWYQQTPGQGLQFLFEYFSETQRNKGNFPGRFSGRQFSNSRSEMNVSTLELGDSALYLCASSGPGTTPYEQYFGPGTRLTVT.

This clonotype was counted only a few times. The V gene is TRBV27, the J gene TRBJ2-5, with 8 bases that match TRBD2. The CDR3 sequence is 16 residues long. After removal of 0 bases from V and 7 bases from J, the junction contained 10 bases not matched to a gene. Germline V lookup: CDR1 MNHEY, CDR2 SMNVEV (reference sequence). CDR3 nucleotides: TGTGCCAGCAGTTTATCGCTTCCAGGGGCGGGGGGGACCCAGTACTTC. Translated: CASSLSLPGAGGTQYF.

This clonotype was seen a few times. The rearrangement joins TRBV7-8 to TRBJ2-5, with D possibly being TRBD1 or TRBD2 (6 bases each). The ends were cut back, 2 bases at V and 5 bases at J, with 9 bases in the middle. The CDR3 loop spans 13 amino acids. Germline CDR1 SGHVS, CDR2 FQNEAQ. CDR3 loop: CASSLRGGETQYF. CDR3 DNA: TGTGCCAGCAGCTTACGAGGGGGGGAGACCCAGTACTTC.

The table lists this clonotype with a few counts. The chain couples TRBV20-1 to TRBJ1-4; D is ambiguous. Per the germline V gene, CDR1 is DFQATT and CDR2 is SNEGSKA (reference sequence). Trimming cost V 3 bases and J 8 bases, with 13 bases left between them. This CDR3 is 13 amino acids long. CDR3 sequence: CSASRALGEKLFF. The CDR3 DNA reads TGCAGTGCTAGTAGGGCGTTAGGGGAAAAACTGTTTTTT.

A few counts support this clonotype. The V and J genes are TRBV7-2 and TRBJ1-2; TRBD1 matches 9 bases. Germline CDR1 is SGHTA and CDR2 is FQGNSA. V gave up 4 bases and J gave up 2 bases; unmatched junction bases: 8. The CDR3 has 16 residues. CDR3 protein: CASSYGPGTGNYGYTF. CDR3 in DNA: TGTGCCAGCAGCTATGGCCCCGGGACAGGGAACTATGGCTACACCTTC.

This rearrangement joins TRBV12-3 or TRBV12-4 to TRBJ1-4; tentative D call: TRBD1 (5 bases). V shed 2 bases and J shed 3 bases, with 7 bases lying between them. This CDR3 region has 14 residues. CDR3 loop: CASSLRQPNEKLFF. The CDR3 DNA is TGTGCCAGCAGTTTAAGACAGCCTAATGAAAAACTGTTTTTT.

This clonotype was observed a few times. The CDR3 protein is CASSPPLGRRTPEAFF. The CDR3 DNA reads TGTGCCAGCAGCCCTCCTTTGGGACGGAGGACCCCTGAAGCTTTCTTT. This chain connects TRBV12-3 or TRBV12-4 to TRBJ1-1; the D gene is possibly TRBD1 (5 bases). The ends were cut back, 6 bases at V and 6 bases at J, with 23 bases in the middle. The CDR3 runs 16 residues.

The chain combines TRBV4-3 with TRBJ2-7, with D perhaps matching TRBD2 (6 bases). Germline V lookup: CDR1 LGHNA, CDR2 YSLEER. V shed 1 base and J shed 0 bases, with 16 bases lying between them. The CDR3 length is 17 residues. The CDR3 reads CASSQVLHAGNSYEQYF. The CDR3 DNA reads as TGCGCCAGCAGCCAAGTCCTGCATGCGGGGAACTCCTACGAGCAGTACTTC.

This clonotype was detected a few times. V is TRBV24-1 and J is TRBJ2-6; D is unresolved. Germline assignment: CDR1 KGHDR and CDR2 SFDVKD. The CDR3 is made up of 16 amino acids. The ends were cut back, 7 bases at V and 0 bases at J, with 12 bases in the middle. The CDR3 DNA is TGTGCCACCAGCCTAGGACGGACCTCTGGGGCCAACGTCCTGACTTTC. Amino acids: CATSLGRTSGANVLTF.

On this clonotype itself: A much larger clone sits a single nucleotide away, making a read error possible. The CDR3 bases are TGCAGCGTCGGGGACAGGCTAGGGGAGCAGTCCTTC. As protein: CSVGDRLGEQSF. The J gene is TRBJ2-7, the V gene TRBV29-1; 8 nucleotides match TRBD1. CDR1 and CDR2 (germline): SQVTM, ANQGSEA. This CDR3 is 12 amino acids long.

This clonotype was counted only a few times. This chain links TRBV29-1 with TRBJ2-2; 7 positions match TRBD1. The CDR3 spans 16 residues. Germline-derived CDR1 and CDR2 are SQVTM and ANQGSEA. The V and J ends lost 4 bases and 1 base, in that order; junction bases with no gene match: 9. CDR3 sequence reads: CSVVRDSDWNTGELFF. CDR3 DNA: TGCAGCGTTGTAAGGGACAGCGACTGGAACACCGGGGAGCTGTTTTTT.

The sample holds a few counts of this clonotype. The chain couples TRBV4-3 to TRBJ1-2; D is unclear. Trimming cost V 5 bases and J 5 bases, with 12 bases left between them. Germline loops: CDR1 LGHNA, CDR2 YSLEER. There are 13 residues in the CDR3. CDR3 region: CASSSARLYGYTF. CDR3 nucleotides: TGCGCCAGCAGCTCTGCCAGGCTATATGGCTACACCTTC.

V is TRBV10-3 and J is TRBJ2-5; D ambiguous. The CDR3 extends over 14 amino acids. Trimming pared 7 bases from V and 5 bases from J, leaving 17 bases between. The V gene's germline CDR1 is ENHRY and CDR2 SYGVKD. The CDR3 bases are TGTGCCATCAAGGGTACAGTTCCTCCGGAGACCCAGTACTTC. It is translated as CAIKGTVPPETQYF.

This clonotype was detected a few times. The chain's CDR3 is CASSLIFTDTQYF. The CDR3 bases are TGCGCCAGCAGCTTGATCTTCACAGATACGCAGTATTTT. The rearrangement links TRBV5-1 to TRBJ2-3; D gene unclear. Germline loops: CDR1 SGHRS, CDR2 YFSETQ. The CDR3 is made up of 13 amino acids. V lost 1 base to trimming and J lost 2 bases, with 5 bases between them. Full variable domain (outside the CDR3, taken from reference TRBV5-1 and TRBJ2-3): KAGVTQTPRYLIKTRGQQVTLSCSPISGHRSVSWYQQTPGQGLQFLFEYFSETQRNKGNFPGRFSGRQFSNSRSEMNVSTLELGDSALYLCASSLIFTDTQYFGPGTRLTVL.

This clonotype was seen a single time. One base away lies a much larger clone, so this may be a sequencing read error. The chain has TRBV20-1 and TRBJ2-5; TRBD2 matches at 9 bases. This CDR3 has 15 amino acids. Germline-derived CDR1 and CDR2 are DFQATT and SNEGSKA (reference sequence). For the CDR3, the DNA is TGCAGTGCTAGAGATTGGACTAGCGCACAAGATACCCAGTACTTC. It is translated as CSARDWTSAQDTQYF.

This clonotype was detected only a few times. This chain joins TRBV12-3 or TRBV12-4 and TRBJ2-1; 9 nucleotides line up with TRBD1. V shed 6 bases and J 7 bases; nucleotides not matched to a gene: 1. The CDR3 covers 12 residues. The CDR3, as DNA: TGTGCCAGCAGCGACAGGGGGAATGAGCAGTTCTTC. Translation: CASSDRGNEQFF.

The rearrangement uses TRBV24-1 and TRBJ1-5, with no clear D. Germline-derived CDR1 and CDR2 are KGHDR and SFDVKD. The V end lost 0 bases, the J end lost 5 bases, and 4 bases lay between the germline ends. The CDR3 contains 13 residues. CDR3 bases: TGTGCCACCAGTGATTTGGCAGATCAGCCCCAGCATTTT. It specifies CATSDLADQPQHF.